Presented here are 17 T cell receptor beta chains from one specimen sequenced in a study of shared clonotypes between healthy human individuals. Measured with immunoSEQ multiplex PCR; TCRdb has only the in-frame clones, and not every one. This table has approximately 740,000 clones, around 74% appearing once. The sequenced sample consisted of memory CD4+ T cells sorted from blood. Subset meaning: CD45RA-negative fraction. The receptor set was obtained from a woman aged 30 to 39 in good health.

J is TRBJ1-5 and V is TRBV25-1; D ambiguous. Trimming removed 1 base from V and 0 bases from J, with 10 bases in between. The CDR3 spans 16 residues. CDR1 and CDR2 (germline): MGHDK, SYGVNS. This CDR3 reads CASSESRGDSNQPQHF. In nucleotides, the CDR3 is TGTGCCAGCAGTGAATCTAGAGGAGATAGCAATCAGCCCCAGCATTTT. Variable domain in full (rest from reference TRBV25-1 and TRBJ1-5): EADIYQTPRYLVIGTGKKITLECSQTMGHDKMYWYQQDPGMELHLIHYSYGVNSTEKGDLSSESTVSRIRTEHFPLTLESARPSHTSQYLCASSESRGDSNQPQHFGDGTRLSIL.

The chain recombines TRBV10-2 with TRBJ1-2; D remains unclear. The germline gives CDR1 WSHSY, CDR2 SAAADI. The CDR3 runs 13 residues. Between the trimmed V and J ends, which lost 2 bases and 8 bases, there was a span of 12 bases. DNA of the CDR3: TGCGCCAGCAGTGAGAACGGGCCCCGGGGCTACACCTTC. This sequence encodes CASSENGPRGYTF.

This clone was seen a single time. The chain recombines TRBV6-5 with TRBJ2-7; D remains ambiguous. Germline CDR1 MNHEY, CDR2 SVGAGI. The V and J ends lost 4 bases and 5 bases respectively, with 15 bases between them. The CDR3 consists of 14 residues. CDR3 in DNA: TGTGCCAGCAGTTCTCACGGCCCCACAGACGAGCAGTACTTC. Encoded protein: CASSSHGPTDEQYF.

Remarks on this clone: The sample contains more than one DNA sequence encoding this CDR3. V usage is TRBV5-1 and J usage is TRBJ1-4; D unresolved. CDR1 and CDR2 (germline): SGHRS, YFSETQ. The CDR3 is 15 residues long. Trimming took off 4 bases at V and 5 bases at J, with 15 bases between the two ends. The CDR3 region has the DNA TGCGCCAGCAGCCCCCTCGGGGAGGTGAATGAAAAACTGTTTTTT. This translates into CASSPLGEVNEKLFF.

CDR3 coding DNA: TGCGCCAGCAGCTTGGCCGTTGTTAGTGGAGCCTACGAGCAGTACTTC. The encoded protein is CASSLAVVSGAYEQYF. The chain uses TRBV5-1 and TRBJ2-7, with unresolved D. From germline, CDR1 is SGHRS and CDR2 YFSETQ. V dropped 0 bases and J dropped 2 bases, with 15 bases sitting between them. CDR3 size: 16 residues. The variable domain in full, with the rest retrieved from reference TRBV5-1 and TRBJ2-7, is KAGVTQTPRYLIKTRGQQVTLSCSPISGHRSVSWYQQTPGQGLQFLFEYFSETQRNKGNFPGRFSGRQFSNSRSEMNVSTLELGDSALYLCASSLAVVSGAYEQYFGPGTRLTVT.

This chain connects TRBV28 to TRBJ1-4; the D gene is possibly TRBD1 (6 bases). With 6 bases removed from V and 3 bases from J, the gap between germline ends came to 14 bases. The CDR3 spans 15 residues. Germline-derived CDR1 and CDR2 are MDHEN and SYDVKM. The DNA for the CDR3 is TGTGCCAGCAGGCACACAGGGCCTGCTAATGAAAAACTGTTTTTT. As protein: CASRHTGPANEKLFF.

V and J are TRBV6-5 and TRBJ1-2; no clear D. The germline V and J ends were trimmed by 7 bases and 8 bases, with 14 bases remaining between them. The CDR3 runs 12 residues. The germline CDR1 and CDR2 sequences are MNHEY and SVGAGI. CDR3 nucleotides: TGTGCCAGCATCGGATTCCACGGCGGCTACACCTTC. Its protein is CASIGFHGGYTF.

Concerning this clone itself: The identical CDR3 is also encoded by other nucleotide sequences in the sample. The genes are TRBV29-1 and TRBJ2-3, with D tentatively TRBD2 (5 bases). The germline gives CDR1 SQVTM, CDR2 ANQGSEA. This CDR3 is built from 12 residues. V was trimmed by 4 bases and J by 2 bases, leaving 7 bases between them. The DNA of the CDR3 is TGCAGCGTTGGAGGGAACACAGATACGCAGTATTTT. Translation gives CSVGGNTDTQYF.

Regarding this clone: One end of the junction does not line up with germline, which may come from a read error. The rearrangement links TRBV5-1 to TRBJ2-1; 12 bases fit TRBD2. The CDR3 covers 14 residues. Germline CDR1 SGHRS, CDR2 YFSETQ. The CDR3 sequence is CASSLVSSGRAVVF. CDR3 DNA sequence: TGCGCCAGCAGCTTGGTTTCTAGCGGGAGGGCCGTGGTCTTC. Based on the CDR3 plus reference TRBV5-1 and TRBJ2-1, the full variable domain is KAGVTQTPRYLIKTRGQQVTLSCSPISGHRSVSWYQQTPGQGLQFLFEYFSETQRNKGNFPGRFSGRQFSNSRSEMNVSTLELGDSALYLCASSLVSSGRAVVFGPGTRLTVL.

The gene calls are TRBV28 and TRBJ1-2; 8 nucleotides agree with TRBD1. CDR1 MDHEN and CDR2 SYDVKM come from the germline V gene. This CDR3 is built from 11 residues. J lost 7 bases, V lost 7 bases, and 2 bases had no gene match. CDR3 sequence: CASKDRVGYTF. The CDR3 DNA follows: TGTGCCAGCAAGGACAGGGTTGGCTACACCTTC.

The CDR3 sequence: CASSKARSGRDTAPWQPQHF. In DNA, the CDR3 is TGTGCCAGCAGCAAGGCTCGTTCTGGGCGTGACACCGCCCCATGGCAGCCCCAGCATTTT. The V call is TRBV7-8, the J call TRBJ1-5; D is ambiguous. CDR1 is SGHVS and CDR2 is FQNEAQ in the germline V gene. The CDR3 length is 20 residues. With 5 bases removed from V and 7 bases from J, the gap between germline ends came to 33 bases.

The V call is TRBV11-1, the J call TRBJ2-2, with D possibly TRBD1 on 6 matching bases. The CDR3 extends over 15 amino acids. V was trimmed by 5 bases and J by 5 bases, leaving 15 bases between them. CDR1 is SGHAT, CDR2 FQDESV, per germline (reference sequence). The CDR3 is CASSTENRATGELFF. In nucleotides, the CDR3 is TGTGCCAGCAGCACAGAAAACAGGGCTACCGGGGAGCTGTTTTTT.

This rearrangement joins TRBV12-5 to TRBJ2-2; a weak D match, TRBD2 (5 bases). Germline lookup yields CDR1 LGHNT and CDR2 FRNRAP. This CDR3 contains 15 residues. Trimming shortened V by 4 bases and J by 5 bases, and 14 bases separated the two germline ends. In DNA form, the CDR3 reads TGTGCTAGTGGTTCGGACTCAGCAGCAACCGGGGAGCTGTTTTTT. This encodes CASGSDSAATGELFF.

The chain is built from TRBV15 and TRBJ2-7; D call uncertain. The CDR3 consists of 15 residues. The germline CDR1 and CDR2 sequences are LNHNV and YYDKDF (reference sequence). The germline V and J ends were trimmed by 7 bases and 6 bases, with 22 bases remaining between them. The CDR3 nucleotides read TGTGCCACCATGTCCGGTAGCTTGCCCAGGTCCGAGCAGTACTTC. Amino acids: CATMSGSLPRSEQYF. Filled out from reference TRBV15 and TRBJ2-7, the complete variable domain reads DAMVIQNPRYQVTQFGKPVTLSCSQTLNHNVMYWYQQKSSQAPKLLFHYYDKDFNNEADTPDNFQSRRPNTSFCFLDIRSPGLGDTAMYLCATMSGSLPRSEQYFGPGTRLTVT.

This rearrangement joins TRBV2 to TRBJ2-1, with D possibly being TRBD1 or TRBD2 (5 bases each). This CDR3 is 13 amino acids long. Per germline, CDR1 SNHLY and CDR2 FYNNEI. V shed 0 bases and J shed 10 bases, with 10 bases lying between them. CDR3 loop: CASSEARAGEQFF. CDR3 sequence (DNA): TGTGCCAGCAGTGAAGCGCGGGCAGGGGAGCAGTTCTTC.

This rearrangement joins TRBV6-6 to TRBJ2-1; TRBD2 agrees at 10 bases. The V gene end was trimmed by 6 bases and the J gene end by 7 bases; junction bases not matched to a gene: 6. Germline values: CDR1 MNHNY, CDR2 SVGAGI (reference sequence). The CDR3 totals 14 residues. The CDR3 reads CASRAGGPRNEQFF. Here the CDR3 DNA reads TGTGCCAGCAGAGCGGGAGGGCCACGGAATGAGCAGTTCTTC.

This chain joins TRBV18 and TRBJ1-5, with 9 bases identical to TRBD1. The CDR3 totals 15 residues. Germline V CDR1 and CDR2: KGHSH, LQKENI. After removal of 1 base from V and 7 bases from J, the junction contained 5 bases not matched to a gene. The CDR3 loop reads CASSPLQGAEQPQHF. Here the CDR3 DNA reads TGTGCCAGCTCACCACTACAGGGGGCTGAGCAGCCCCAGCATTTT.